These T cell receptor beta chains were read from a single sample in a study of T cell changes during pregnancy in multiple sclerosis. Using immunoSEQ multiplex PCR, the repertoire was profiled, and TCRdb retains in-frame clones only, with some absent. Among around 44,000 clones, over 80% were seen once, and the ten largest hold roughly 1.4%. The sequenced material came from peripheral blood. The source of these receptors is a female donor with multiple sclerosis, enrolled in a pregnancy study. The CDR3 runs from the conserved cysteine through the conserved F or W. D genes are given only for firm matches. Expanded clones get a size class; other rows say once, few or many, or leave the size out.

>TRBD1|TRBV6-1|TRBJ1-5|few
TGTGCCAGCAGTGAAGCAGTCCAGGGGGGGCAGCCCCAGCATTTT
CASSEAVQGGQPQHF
>-|TRBV19|TRBJ1-1|-
TGTGCCAGTAGAACCTATAGAAACACTGAAGCTTTCTTT
CASRTYRNTEAFF
>TRBD2|TRBV30|TRBJ2-1|-
TGTGCCTGGAGTCGTAACCGGGACAGGGGGTCCGGGACTAGCGGGAGGGCCATGTTATATGAGCAGTTCTTC
CAWSRNRDRGSGTSGRAMLYEQFF
>-|TRBV7-2|TRBJ2-7|-
TGTGCCAGCAGCTTATCGGCTAGAAACTACGAGCAGTACTTC
CASSLSARNYEQYF
>TRBD1|TRBV5-1|TRBJ1-1|-
TGCGCCAGCAGCTGGACCCCGACAGGGGACACTGAAGCTTTCTTT
CASSWTPTGDTEAFF
>-|TRBV5-1|TRBJ1-6|-
TGCGCCAGCAGCTCCGAGACACCTATTAATTCACCCCTCCACTTT
CASSSETPINSPLHF
>-|TRBV28|TRBJ1-5|-
TGTGCCAGCAGTTCAAGACCGGTTTTGGCCCAGCATTTT
CASSSRPVLAQHF
>-|TRBV14|TRBJ2-7|-
TGTGCCAGCAGCCAAGATTCCGCCGGGAGAAGTAAGGGCGAGCAGTACTTC
CASSQDSAGRSKGEQYF
>-|TRBV5-1|TRBJ1-4|-
TGCGCCAGCAGGAGCGGCAGGGGACGGCCGAATGAAAAACTGTTTTTT
CASRSGRGRPNEKLFF
>-|TRBV18|TRBJ2-4|-
TGTGCCAGCTCACCCCGGACGGTGAAAAACATTCAGTACTTC
CASSPRTVKNIQYF
>TRBD2|TRBV5-4|TRBJ2-3|-
TGTGCCAGCAGCTTGGGTGGACTAGTAACCACAGATACGCAGTATTTT
CASSLGGLVTTDTQYF
>-|TRBV10-3|TRBJ2-7|-
TGTGCCATCAGTGATTTCAGCAGGGATCCGTACGAGCAGTACTTC
CAISDFSRDPYEQYF
>-|TRBV6-1|TRBJ2-3|-
TGTGCCAGCAGTGAATCGATCCGGCGGACAGATACGCAGTATTTT
CASSESIRRTDTQYF
>-|TRBV21-1|TRBJ1-1|-
TGTGCCAGCAGCTCCCGGCGTCCCCGGGACACTGAAGCTTTCTTT
CASSSRRPRDTEAFF
>-|TRBV11-2|TRBJ2-4|-
TGTGCCAGCAGCTCCAGCTTAGCCAAAAACATTCAGTACTTC
CASSSSLAKNIQYF
>-|TRBV12-5|TRBJ1-1|-
TGTGCTAGTGGTTCAGGGGATCGTAGCACTGAAGCTTTCTTT
CASGSGDRSTEAFF
>-|TRBV6-5|TRBJ1-2|-
TGTGCCAGCAGTTACTATAGAGGAGCTGGCTACACCTTC
CASSYYRGAGYTF